This record looks at one TCR beta chain sequence and its context. Its antigen is unknown. There are no base qualities to consult, and no much larger clone falls within one base. The sample belongs to a study of blood T cell repertoires in COVID-19 (dated by TCRdb to between 2020 and 2021). In the study overall: Samples covering the acute and convalescent phases of COVID-19 were provided by collaborators in the United States, Italy and Spain. The material from the prospective study consisted of cDNA or gDNA derived from T cells, B-cell-depleted T cells, or PBMCs. Deeply sampled blood TCRbeta repertoires from subjects exposed to, actively infected with, or recovered from COVID-19 were included in the dataset. A freely available public database, intended as a resource for researchers studying the immune response to SARS-CoV-2, is where the repertoires were released. The samples were drawn from two sources: the first 160 participants of the ongoing ImmuneRACE study, and 1,200 or so subjects contributed by 6 global collaborators. The sample metadata nearly always contained a de-identified subject ID, COVID-19 status, age in years and sex. Where available, HLA class I and class II types were obtained from metadata supplied by the sample provider rather than from assay-based typing. Overall study results and their limits: The amount of clinical and demographic metadata varied by source and participant and was provided uncurated.

Participants in the prospective study were enrolled through a virtual design, were aged roughly 18 to 90 years, and lived in roughly 25 United States geographic areas. In the prospective study, cohorts were assigned on the basis of participant-reported clinical history obtained from a screening survey and a study questionnaire. Mobile phlebotomists in the prospective study collected whole blood, serum and a nasopharyngeal or oropharyngeal swab from every participant. Over an approximately 2-month period, participants in the prospective study had the option of providing additional blood draws and questionnaires. Prospective study blood samples were shipped either frozen or at room temperature before DNA extraction. From its cysteine to its phenylalanine, the CDR3 spans 15 amino acids. Only the CDR3 DNA is retained, 45 bases long and in frame from the first base. Via the germline V gene, CDR1 is MNHEY and CDR2 SVGAGI. V is shortened by 7 bases, J by 8 bases, and the region joining them spans 20 bases.

TCRbeta CDR3 regions were amplified from genomic DNA by means of the immunoSEQ Assay, a bias-controlled multiplex PCR. The paper's data handling went like this. Nucleated cell counts per sample were estimated from amplification of reference gene primers within the assay. To quantify the absolute abundance of each unique TCRbeta CDR3 rearrangement, sequence reads were collapsed and filtered. For each sample, productive Simpson clonality was calculated by taking the square root of Simpson's diversity index across productive rearrangements. This immuneACCESS table, as held by TCRdb, lists in-frame sequences with V and J called but not all clones. Of the missing ones, under half trace to an unresolved V gene in checked studies; the others have no known cause. D and trimming come from the DNA, and the V and J calls and clone size come from that table. The sample table holds about 280,000 clones, of which around 89% were seen once. The ten most abundant clones make up 1.7% of the sample.

Sequencing was done on a sample of PBMCs or T cells enriched from blood (not recorded which). The rearrangement combines TRBV6-5 with TRBJ1-4, and the D gene may be TRBD1, 6 bases matching. The receptor's source is a woman aged 18-29 years with acute COVID-19. The bases are TGTGCCAGCATCCTCAGGGGCCGCGTAGGCGAAAAACTGTTTTTT. This gives the protein CASILRGRVGEKLFF.